This is a list of T cell receptor beta chains from one sample in a study of T cell responses to AZD1222 COVID-19 vaccine. Profiling relied on immunoSEQ multiplex PCR, and the TCRdb table lists in-frame clones only, not all of them. Counted here are 150,000 to 200,000 clones, roughly nine tenths occurring once; the ten biggest clones make up roughly 1.4%. The sample here was peripheral blood, taken 28 days after the second AZD1222 dose. These receptors all stem from an adult who received the AZD1222 COVID-19 vaccine. The CDR3 runs from the conserved cysteine through the conserved F or W. Fields, in order: clone size, J gene, V gene, D gene, CDR3 protein, CDR3 DNA. The D gene is left open where the match is weak. Only part of the rows carry a size: once, few, many, or a class if the clone is expanded.

abundance: .
j_gene: TRBJ2-3
v_gene: TRBV9
d_gene: TRBD1
CDR3aa: CASSFRQGGITDTQYF
CDR3nt: TGTGCCAGCAGCTTCAGACAGGGGGGGATCACAGATACGCAGTATTTT

abundance: .
j_gene: TRBJ2-1
v_gene: TRBV7-2
d_gene: .
CDR3aa: CASSPGTLRGDEQFF
CDR3nt: TGTGCCAGCAGCCCCGGGACTCTTCGAGGAGATGAGCAGTTCTTC

abundance: .
j_gene: TRBJ2-7
v_gene: TRBV5-1
d_gene: .
CDR3aa: CASSLDSTYEQYF
CDR3nt: TGCGCCAGCAGCCTGGACAGCACCTACGAGCAGTACTTC

abundance: .
j_gene: TRBJ2-7
v_gene: TRBV7-2
d_gene: TRBD1
CDR3aa: CASSSGTANYEQYF
CDR3nt: TGTGCCAGCAGCTCCGGGACAGCCAACTACGAGCAGTACTTC

abundance: .
j_gene: TRBJ1-1
v_gene: TRBV7-2
d_gene: TRBD1
CDR3aa: CASRAGTGIANTEAFF
CDR3nt: TGTGCCAGCAGGGCCGGGACAGGGATTGCGAACACTGAAGCTTTCTTT

abundance: once
j_gene: TRBJ2-2
v_gene: TRBV4-2
d_gene: TRBD2
CDR3aa: CASSQNSGSSGGELFF
CDR3nt: TGTGCCAGCAGCCAAAATAGCGGGAGTAGTGGCGGGGAGCTGTTTTTT

abundance: .
j_gene: TRBJ2-7
v_gene: TRBV6-2/TRBV6-3
d_gene: TRBD2
CDR3aa: CASSYRGLAEGEQYF
CDR3nt: TGTGCCAGCAGTTACCGCGGACTAGCTGAAGGCGAGCAGTACTTC

abundance: .
j_gene: TRBJ2-7
v_gene: TRBV6-5
d_gene: .
CDR3aa: CASGGPYEQYF
CDR3nt: TGTGCCAGCGGGGGCCCCTACGAGCAGTACTTC

abundance: .
j_gene: TRBJ1-2
v_gene: TRBV13
d_gene: .
CDR3aa: CASSFGAGDYGYTF
CDR3nt: TGTGCCAGCAGCTTCGGCGCGGGCGACTATGGCTACACCTTC

abundance: .
j_gene: TRBJ1-1
v_gene: TRBV18
d_gene: .
CDR3aa: CASSPQGNTEAFF
CDR3nt: TGTGCCAGCTCACCACAGGGGAACACTGAAGCTTTCTTT

abundance: .
j_gene: TRBJ1-5
v_gene: TRBV28
d_gene: TRBD1
CDR3aa: CASSFLGTGNQPQHF
CDR3nt: TGTGCCAGCAGTTTCCTCGGGACAGGTAATCAGCCCCAGCATTTT

abundance: .
j_gene: TRBJ1-6
v_gene: TRBV6-5
d_gene: .
CDR3aa: CASSYSGQLNSPLHF
CDR3nt: TGTGCCAGCAGTTACTCCGGACAGCTAAATTCACCCCTCCACTTT

abundance: .
j_gene: TRBJ2-1
v_gene: TRBV19
d_gene: TRBD2
CDR3aa: CASSSRVERGPFYNEQFF
CDR3nt: TGTGCCAGTAGCTCGAGAGTGGAGCGGGGCCCATTCTACAATGAGCAGTTCTTC

abundance: .
j_gene: TRBJ2-7
v_gene: TRBV19
d_gene: TRBD1
CDR3aa: CASSPGQGAYEQYF
CDR3nt: TGTGCCAGTAGTCCGGGACAGGGGGCCTACGAGCAGTACTTC

abundance: .
j_gene: TRBJ2-7
v_gene: TRBV27
d_gene: .
CDR3aa: CASSSTIIGSPRHYEQYF
CDR3nt: TGTGCCAGCAGTTCCACGATAATCGGGAGTCCTAGGCACTACGAGCAGTACTTC

abundance: .
j_gene: TRBJ2-1
v_gene: TRBV5-4
d_gene: TRBD1
CDR3aa: CASSWNSRDRVNNEQFF
CDR3nt: TGTGCCAGCAGCTGGAACAGCCGGGACAGAGTAAACAATGAGCAGTTCTTC

abundance: few
j_gene: TRBJ1-2
v_gene: TRBV4-2
d_gene: .
CDR3aa: CASSQDGSQEYGYTF
CDR3nt: TGTGCCAGCAGCCAAGATGGGTCCCAGGAATATGGCTACACCTTC

abundance: .
j_gene: TRBJ2-1
v_gene: TRBV7-2
d_gene: .
CDR3aa: CASSSLVEQFF
CDR3nt: TGTGCCAGCAGCTCCCTGGTTGAGCAGTTCTTC

abundance: .
j_gene: TRBJ2-5
v_gene: TRBV30
d_gene: TRBD1
CDR3aa: CAWSRQGPVETQYF
CDR3nt: TGTGCCTGGTCCCGACAGGGGCCGGTAGAGACCCAGTACTTC

abundance: .
j_gene: TRBJ1-6
v_gene: TRBV2
d_gene: .
CDR3aa: CASSVSYGASLNSPLHF
CDR3nt: TGTGCCAGCAGCGTCTCGTATGGGGCTTCCCTTAATTCACCCCTCCACTTT

abundance: .
j_gene: TRBJ2-1
v_gene: TRBV3-1/TRBV3-2
d_gene: .
CDR3aa: CASSPFKGGASYNEQFF
CDR3nt: TGTGCCAGCAGCCCCTTTAAGGGGGGAGCATCCTACAATGAGCAGTTCTTC

abundance: .
j_gene: TRBJ2-3
v_gene: TRBV27
d_gene: .
CDR3aa: CASSLWADTQYF
CDR3nt: TGTGCCAGCAGTTTATGGGCGGATACGCAGTATTTT

abundance: .
j_gene: TRBJ1-1
v_gene: TRBV7-9
d_gene: .
CDR3aa: CASSLSPEGTEAFF
CDR3nt: TGTGCCAGCAGCCTTAGCCCTGAAGGTACTGAAGCTTTCTTT

abundance: .
j_gene: TRBJ1-1
v_gene: TRBV18
d_gene: .
CDR3aa: CASSPPNSNTEAFF
CDR3nt: TGTGCCAGCTCACCACCTAACAGCAACACTGAAGCTTTCTTT